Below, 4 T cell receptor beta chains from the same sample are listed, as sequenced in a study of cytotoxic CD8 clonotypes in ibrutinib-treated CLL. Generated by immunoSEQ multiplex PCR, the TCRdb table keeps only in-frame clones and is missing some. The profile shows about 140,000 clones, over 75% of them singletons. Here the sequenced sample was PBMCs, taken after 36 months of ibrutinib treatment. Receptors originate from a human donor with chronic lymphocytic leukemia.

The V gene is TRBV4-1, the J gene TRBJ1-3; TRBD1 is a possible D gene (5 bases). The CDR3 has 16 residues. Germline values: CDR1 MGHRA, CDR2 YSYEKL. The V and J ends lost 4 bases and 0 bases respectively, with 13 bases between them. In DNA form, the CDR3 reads TGCGCCAGCAGCCCCCCGGGACTGATCTCTGGAAACACCATATATTTT. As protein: CASSPPGLISGNTIYF.

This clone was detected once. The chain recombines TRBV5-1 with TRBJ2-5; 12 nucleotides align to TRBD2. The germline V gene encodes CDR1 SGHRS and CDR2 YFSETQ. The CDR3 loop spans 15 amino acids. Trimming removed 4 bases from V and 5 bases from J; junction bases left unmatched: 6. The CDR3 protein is CASSLRTSGAETQYF. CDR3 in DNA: TGCGCCAGCAGCCTACGGACTAGCGGGGCGGAGACCCAGTACTTC.

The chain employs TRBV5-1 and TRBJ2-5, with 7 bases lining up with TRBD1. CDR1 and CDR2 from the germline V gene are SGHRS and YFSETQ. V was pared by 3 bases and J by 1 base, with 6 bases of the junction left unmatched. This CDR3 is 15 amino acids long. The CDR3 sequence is CASSYQDRLQETQYF. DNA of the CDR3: TGCGCCAGCAGCTACCAGGACAGGCTCCAAGAGACCCAGTACTTC.

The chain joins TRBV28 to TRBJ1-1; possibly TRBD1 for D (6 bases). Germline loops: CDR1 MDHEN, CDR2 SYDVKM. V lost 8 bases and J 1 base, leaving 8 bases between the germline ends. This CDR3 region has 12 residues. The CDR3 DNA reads TGTGCCAGCCGGGACACGAACACTGAAGCTTTCTTT. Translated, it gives CASRDTNTEAFF.